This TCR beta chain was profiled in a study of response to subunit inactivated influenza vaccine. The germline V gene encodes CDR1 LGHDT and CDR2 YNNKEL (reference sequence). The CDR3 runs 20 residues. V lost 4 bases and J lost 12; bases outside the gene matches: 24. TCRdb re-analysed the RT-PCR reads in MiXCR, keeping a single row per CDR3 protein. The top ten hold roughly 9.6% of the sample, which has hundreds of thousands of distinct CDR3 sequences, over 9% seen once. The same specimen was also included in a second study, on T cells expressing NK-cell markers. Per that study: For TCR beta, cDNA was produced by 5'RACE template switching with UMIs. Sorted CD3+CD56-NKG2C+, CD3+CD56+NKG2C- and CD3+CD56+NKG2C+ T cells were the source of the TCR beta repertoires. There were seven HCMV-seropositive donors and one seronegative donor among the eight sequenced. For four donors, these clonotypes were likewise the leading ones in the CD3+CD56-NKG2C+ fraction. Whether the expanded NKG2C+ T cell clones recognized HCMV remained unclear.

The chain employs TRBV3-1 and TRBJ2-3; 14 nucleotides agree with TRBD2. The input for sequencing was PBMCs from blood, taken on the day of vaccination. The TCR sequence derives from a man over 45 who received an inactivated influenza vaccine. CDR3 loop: CASSRSGLAGALPPGWRQYF. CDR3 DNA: TGTGCCAGCAGCCGCTCGGGACTAGCGGGAGCCCTACCTCCGGGTTGGAGACAGTATTTT.